This T cell receptor (beta chain) was retrieved from a study of tumor-infiltrating lymphocytes in primary liver carcinoma. Turning to the study itself: Patients included men and women of 30 to 69 years.

The germline V gene has CDR1 SQVTM and CDR2 ANQGSEA. There are 12 residues in the CDR3. V shed 7 bases, J shed 9 bases, and the junction held 9 bases outside the gene matches. This clonotype has at least ten counts. Its antigen remains unidentified. Study conclusions and caveats: The difference in top-250-clone fraction between tumors and blood was significant, favoring tumors (p = 0.039).

Blood RNA came from unsorted whole blood; germline DNA was also extracted. Patients were treatment-naive with chronic HBV infection. The researchers drew 3.5 to 5 milliliters of peripheral blood before surgery. Starting from 450 to 500 ng of total RNA, TCR beta cDNA was produced with a primer in the constant region. Employing slightly modified ARM-PCR, three nested multiplex PCR rounds were run, and these gave rise to the TCR beta libraries. Primers for the first two PCR rounds were TRBV1-TRBV30 forward primers and a C-beta reverse primer (about 11 cycles per round). TCRdb analysed the multiplex PCR reads with MiXCR anew, one entry per CDR3 protein. The sample carries 320,000 or so distinct CDR3 sequences, about 60% recorded once.

The specimen was peripheral blood. The chain recombines TRBV29-1 with TRBJ2-1; 7 nucleotides agree with TRBD2. This receptor was obtained from a man in his forties with primary liver carcinoma and hepatitis B virus infection. The CDR3 sequence: CSGERDLGEQFF. The CDR3 DNA is TGCAGCGGAGAGCGGGACCTCGGTGAGCAGTTCTTC.